This TCR beta chain was retrieved from a study of identical twins. This clonotype showed up just a few times. TCRdb re-called the 5' RACE reads with MiXCR, one entry per CDR3 protein. The table records some 270,000 distinct CDR3 sequences, about 8% of them present only once. A further study also used this sample, focusing on yellow fever vaccine responses in identical twins.

Sequenced input: CD8+ T cells sorted from blood. This TCR was recovered from a woman aged 18-29 years in good health.

As DNA, the CDR3 is TGCAGTGCTAGAGATCTCCGCGGGGGGGACTTGTATGAGCAGTTCTTC. This codes for CSARDLRGGDLYEQFF. The V call is TRBV20-1, the J call TRBJ2-1; 9 bases agree with TRBD2. Trimming removed 0 bases from V and 8 bases from J; junction bases left unmatched: 11. The CDR3 extends over 16 amino acids. Germline CDR1 reads DFQATT; CDR2 reads SNEGSKA (reference sequence).